Shown below are 20 T cell receptor beta chains from a single sample sequenced in a study of Tregs in tolerant kidney transplant recipients. Method: immunoSEQ multiplex PCR; TCRdb's copy keeps in-frame clones and lacks some. There are tens of thousands of clones in the sample; around 90% occur only once, and about 0.71% lies in the top ten. The sequencing sample was made of Tregs from blood. These receptors all come from a human donor in good health.

The rearrangement uses TRBV30 and TRBJ2-7; D gene ambiguous. The CDR3 runs 13 residues. Looked up from germline, CDR1 is GTSNPN and CDR2 is SVGIG (reference sequence). Trimming pared 4 bases from V and 6 bases from J, leaving 16 bases between. The CDR3: CAWTRQEFGEQYF. The DNA for the CDR3 is TGTGCCTGGACAAGGCAAGAATTCGGCGAGCAGTACTTC.

The chain carries TRBV18 and TRBJ1-1, with 8 bases matching TRBD1. Germline V CDR1 and CDR2: KGHSH, LQKENI. The CDR3 covers 15 residues. With V trimmed by 6 bases and J by 1 base, 7 bases remained unmatched. CDR3 nucleotide sequence: TGTGCCAGCTCGATCGGGACAGGTGGGAACACTGAAGCTTTCTTT. Encoded protein: CASSIGTGGNTEAFF.

The chain is built from TRBV7-6 and TRBJ1-5; 7 positions match TRBD1. V shed 1 base and J 6 bases; nucleotides not matched to a gene: 15. Germline loops: CDR1 SGHVS, CDR2 FNYEAQ. The CDR3 is made up of 18 amino acids. CDR3 in amino acids: CASSLVGVGTAQGQPQHF. For the CDR3, the DNA is TGTGCCAGCAGCTTAGTTGGGGTTGGGACAGCCCAAGGTCAGCCCCAGCATTTT.

The rearrangement uses TRBV4-2 and TRBJ2-5; D possibly corresponds to TRBD2 (5 bases). The CDR3 is 14 amino acids. Trimming stripped 1 base from V and 4 bases from J, with 10 bases between. Germline assignment: CDR1 LGHNA and CDR2 YNFKEQ. For the CDR3, the DNA is TGTGCCAGCAGCCAAGTAGCTAGCTTAGAGACCCAGTACTTC. Translating it yields CASSQVASLETQYF.

The chain links TRBV2 to TRBJ2-7; the D is unclear. CDR1 is SNHLY, CDR2 FYNNEI, per germline. The CDR3 is 14 residues long. V gave up 1 base and J gave up 3 bases, with 10 bases separating them. As DNA, the CDR3 is TGTGCCAGCAGTGAAGAACTAATTCTCTACGAGCAGTACTTC. Translation: CASSEELILYEQYF.

The genes are TRBV30 and TRBJ2-2; tentative D call: TRBD2 (6 bases). This CDR3 is 17 amino acids long. The germline CDR1 and CDR2 sequences are GTSNPN and SVGIG (reference sequence). The ends were cut back, 7 bases at V and 0 bases at J, with 21 bases in the middle. The CDR3 DNA reads as TGTGCCTATTCGGGACTTAGGGGAGGACCGAACACCGGGGAGCTGTTTTTT. As protein: CAYSGLRGGPNTGELFF.

This chain links TRBV9 with TRBJ1-5; tentative D call: TRBD1 (5 bases). The CDR3 runs 14 residues. V dropped 5 bases and J dropped 4 bases, with 13 bases sitting between them. In germline, CDR1 is SGDLS, CDR2 YYNGEE. The CDR3 DNA follows: TGTGCCAGCAGTCCCCGGGGGGGGAATCAGCCCCAGCATTTT. Translation: CASSPRGGNQPQHF.

The gene calls are TRBV5-1 and TRBJ2-5; 7 nucleotides line up with TRBD2. The germline V gene has CDR1 SGHRS and CDR2 YFSETQ. V trimming: 5 bases; J trimming: 1 base; junction bases outside the gene matches: 11. There are 16 residues in the CDR3. CDR3 loop: CASSLRRGVFQETQYF. The CDR3 region has the DNA TGCGCCAGCAGTCTGCGACGGGGGGTCTTCCAAGAGACCCAGTACTTC.

The chain recombines TRBV5-1 with TRBJ2-2; possible D gene TRBD1, 5 bases. Germline V gene sequence: CDR1 SGHRS, CDR2 YFSETQ. Trimming shortened V by 0 bases and J by 5 bases, and 14 bases separated the two germline ends. CDR3 length: 16 amino acids. CDR3 sequence: CASSLALAGSTGELFF. The CDR3 DNA is TGCGCCAGCAGCTTGGCTCTGGCAGGGTCGACCGGGGAGCTGTTTTTT.

The chain links TRBV7-9 to TRBJ1-2, with D tentatively TRBD1 (6 bases). Looked up from germline, CDR1 is SEHNR and CDR2 is FQNEAQ (reference sequence). The CDR3 has 16 amino acids. The V gene lost 4 bases and the J gene lost 2 bases, with 17 bases spanning the gap. The CDR3 bases are TGTGCCAGCAGCTCCCGTGGAGTAACAGGGAACTATGGCTACACCTTC. Translated, it gives CASSSRGVTGNYGYTF.

V gene TRBV5-1 combines with J gene TRBJ1-1; TRBD1 is a possible D gene (6 bases). V lost 4 bases, J lost 6 bases, and 13 bases lay in between. Germline V gene data show CDR1 as SGHRS and CDR2 as YFSETQ. The length of the CDR3 is 13 residues. Written as DNA, the CDR3 is TGCGCCAGCAGCCTCCCGGAGGGGGCTGAAGCTTTCTTT. It translates to CASSLPEGAEAFF.

This chain joins TRBV19 and TRBJ2-7, with TRBD1 matching 8 bases. The length of the CDR3 is 14 residues. Germline trimming cut 4 bases from V and 3 bases from J; bases unmatched to any gene: 5. The germline V gene encodes CDR1 LNHDA and CDR2 SQIVND (reference sequence). As DNA, the CDR3 is TGTGCCAGTAGTACACTAGGACAGGGCTACGAGCAGTACTTC. As protein: CASSTLGQGYEQYF. Drawing the rest from reference TRBV19 and TRBJ2-7, the complete variable domain is DGGITQSPKYLFRKEGQNVTLSCEQNLNHDAMYWYRQDPGQGLRLIYYSQIVNDFQKGDIAEGYSVSREKKESFPLTVTSAQKNPTAFYLCASSTLGQGYEQYFGPGTRLTVT.

V and J are TRBV19 and TRBJ2-7, with D possibly being TRBD2 (6 bases). Germline CDR1 reads LNHDA; CDR2 reads SQIVND (reference sequence). Trimming stripped 5 bases from V and 1 base from J, with 15 bases between. This CDR3 has 15 amino acids. CDR3 sequence: CASSRGDVGSYEQYF. CDR3 DNA sequence: TGTGCCAGTAGTCGCGGGGACGTAGGGTCCTACGAGCAGTACTTC.

The chain uses TRBV6-6 and TRBJ1-1, with 9 bases that match TRBD1. The V segment lost 5 bases and the J segment 1 base; nucleotides outside the gene matches: 2. The germline CDR1 and CDR2 sequences are MNHNY and SVGAGI (reference sequence). CDR3 length: 14 amino acids. This chain's CDR3 is CASSLQGANTEAFF. The DNA of the CDR3 is TGTGCCAGCAGTCTACAGGGGGCGAACACTGAAGCTTTCTTT.

The chain is built from TRBV19 and TRBJ2-3, with 7 nucleotides matching TRBD1. The CDR3 runs 16 residues. CDR1 is LNHDA and CDR2 is SQIVND in the germline V gene (reference sequence). V dropped 4 bases and J dropped 4; count of bases not matched to a gene: 11. The CDR3 loop reads CASSSSGTAFPDTQYF. CDR3 bases: TGTGCCAGTAGTAGCTCGGGGACAGCGTTCCCAGATACGCAGTATTTT.

A single count supports this clone. The chain joins TRBV7-9 to TRBJ2-2; 7 nucleotides agree with TRBD1. Germline lookup yields CDR1 SEHNR and CDR2 FQNEAQ (reference sequence). The CDR3 runs 14 residues. V dropped 5 bases and J dropped 6; count of bases not matched to a gene: 6. CDR3 nucleotides: TGTGCCAGCAGCCGATTAGGGGGCCCCGGGGAGCTGTTTTTT. Residues: CASSRLGGPGELFF. The whole variable domain, filled in from reference TRBV7-9 and TRBJ2-2, reads DTGVSQNPRHKITKRGQNVTFRCDPISEHNRLYWYRQTLGQGPEFLTYFQNEAQLEKSRLLSDRFSAERPKGSFSTLEIQRTEQGDSAMYLCASSRLGGPGELFFGEGSRLTVL.

The chain employs TRBV5-1 and TRBJ2-5, with D perhaps TRBD2 (7 bases). Germline CDR1 is SGHRS and CDR2 is YFSETQ. V lost 4 bases and J lost 5, with 33 bases in between. This CDR3 contains 20 residues. DNA of the CDR3: TGCGCCAGCAGCCCGAGGGGGGTAGCGGGCCGCATAACGTACAGGGAGACCCAGTACTTC. This codes for CASSPRGVAGRITYRETQYF.

V and J are TRBV18 and TRBJ2-7, with 8 positions matching TRBD1. The CDR3 runs to 14 residues. Germline CDR1 is KGHSH and CDR2 is LQKENI. V was clipped by 5 bases and J by 5 bases; unmatched bases: 8. This chain's CDR3 is CASSSDRAGNEQYF. The CDR3 DNA reads as TGTGCCAGCTCATCGGACAGGGCGGGAAACGAGCAGTACTTC.

This clone was detected only once. The chain employs TRBV5-1 and TRBJ2-5, with D unresolved. In germline, CDR1 is SGHRS, CDR2 YFSETQ. Trimming removed 4 bases at V and 5 bases at J, with 9 bases between. This CDR3 spans 12 amino acids. The CDR3 bases are TGCGCCAGCAGCAGGTCTGTGGAGACCCAGTACTTC. It is translated as CASSRSVETQYF.

The chain employs TRBV11-3 and TRBJ2-5; 7 bases match TRBD2. There are 13 residues in the CDR3. The V gene end was trimmed by 5 bases and the J gene end by 4 bases; junction bases not matched to a gene: 4. Germline V CDR1 and CDR2: SGHNT, YENEEA. CDR3 bases: TGTGCCAGCAGCGTCTCGGGGGGAGAGACCCAGTACTTC. Protein: CASSVSGGETQYF.